Shown below are 10 T cell receptor beta chains from a single sample sequenced in a study of T cell responses to AZD1222 COVID-19 vaccine. Libraries were prepared by immunoSEQ multiplex PCR; TCRdb keeps only in-frame clonotypes and omits some of them. The sample lists around 140,000 clones; approximately 95% were seen once. The specimen comprised peripheral blood, sampled on day 0 of MenACWY control vaccination. These receptors were taken from an adult in good health.

The chain links TRBV4-1 to TRBJ2-5; weak D call: TRBD1 (5 bases). The germline V gene encodes CDR1 MGHRA and CDR2 YSYEKL. CDR3 size: 14 residues. Trimming removed 6 bases from V and 4 bases from J, with 15 bases in between. CDR3 in amino acids: CASSLPGRVETQYF. The CDR3, as DNA: TGCGCCAGCAGTCTCCCGGGCAGGGTAGAGACCCAGTACTTC.

CDR3 sequence (DNA): TGTGCCAGCACCAACTCGGGGAAACAGCCCCAGCATTTT. Its protein product is CASTNSGKQPQHF. The chain links TRBV6-5 to TRBJ1-5, with D unresolved. This CDR3 contains 13 residues. V lost 7 bases, J lost 7 bases, and 14 bases lay in between. Germline V lookup: CDR1 MNHEY, CDR2 SVGAGI.

This chain joins TRBV19 and TRBJ2-7; 9 bases are a match to TRBD2. CDR1 LNHDA and CDR2 SQIVND come from the germline V gene (reference sequence). The CDR3 runs 15 residues. Losses at the gene ends were 1 base for V and 3 bases for J; bases not matched to a gene: 4. CDR3 DNA sequence: TGTGCCAGTAGTATAGTTGGTAGCGGGAGCTACGAGCAGTACTTC. Encoded protein: CASSIVGSGSYEQYF.

The chain recombines TRBV11-1 with TRBJ2-7; 10 bases line up with TRBD2. CDR3 size: 16 residues. In germline, CDR1 is SGHAT, CDR2 FQDESV (reference sequence). The V gene end was trimmed by 2 bases and the J gene end by 4 bases; junction bases not matched to a gene: 8. CDR3 nucleotides: TGTGCCAGCAGCTTATCCCTAGCGGGAGAAATTTACGAGCAGTACTTC. Its protein is CASSLSLAGEIYEQYF.

The chain uses TRBV5-4 and TRBJ2-2; D unresolved. With 5 bases removed from V and 5 bases from J, the gap between germline ends came to 7 bases. The CDR3 is made up of 12 amino acids. The germline V gene encodes CDR1 SGHNT and CDR2 YYREEE (reference sequence). Here the CDR3 reads CASRGWTGELFF. DNA for the CDR3: TGTGCCAGCAGAGGGTGGACCGGGGAGCTGTTTTTT.

This rearrangement joins TRBV7-9 to TRBJ2-7; D may be TRBD2 (6 bases). The germline CDR1 and CDR2 sequences are SEHNR and FQNEAQ (reference sequence). This CDR3 is 15 amino acids long. Trimming left V 5 bases short and J 1 base short, with 15 bases between. Here the CDR3 reads CASSIAGLLSYEQYF. CDR3 DNA: TGTGCCAGCAGCATCGCGGGACTCCTTTCCTACGAGCAGTACTTC.

The chain is built from TRBV19 and TRBJ2-1; D is undetermined. Germline CDR1 reads LNHDA; CDR2 reads SQIVND (reference sequence). V gave up 5 bases and J gave up 0 bases, with 8 bases separating them. CDR3 size: 14 residues. The CDR3 protein is CASSRMGSYNEQFF. Written as DNA, the CDR3 is TGTGCCAGTAGTCGTATGGGCTCCTACAATGAGCAGTTCTTC.

The chain recombines TRBV30 with TRBJ1-1; 7 bases fit TRBD1. The V segment lost 3 bases and the J segment 2 bases; nucleotides outside the gene matches: 6. Germline values: CDR1 GTSNPN, CDR2 SVGIG (reference sequence). This CDR3 is 14 amino acids long. The CDR3: CAWSDRDVNTEAFF. CDR3 DNA: TGTGCCTGGAGCGACAGGGATGTAAACACTGAAGCTTTCTTT.

The chain employs TRBV1 and TRBJ2-1; TRBD2, as called in the table, went unchecked against the DNA. TRBV1 is termed a pseudogene. There are 16 residues in the CDR3. CDR3 protein: CTSSQDPLRPYNEQFF. The CDR3, as DNA: TGCACCAGCAGCCAAGACCCCCTGCGCCCCTACAATGAGCAGTTCTTC.

In its sample, this clone was seen once. The gene calls are TRBV3-1 (or the pseudogene TRBV3-2) and TRBJ1-2; 7 positions agree with TRBD1. The CDR3 runs 15 residues. Germline V gives CDR1 LGHDT, CDR2 YNNKEL (reference sequence). J lost 2 bases, V lost 4 bases, and 7 bases had no gene match. The DNA for the CDR3 is TGTGCCAGCAGCCGACGGGACAGTTTAAACTATGGCTACACCTTC. As protein: CASSRRDSLNYGYTF.